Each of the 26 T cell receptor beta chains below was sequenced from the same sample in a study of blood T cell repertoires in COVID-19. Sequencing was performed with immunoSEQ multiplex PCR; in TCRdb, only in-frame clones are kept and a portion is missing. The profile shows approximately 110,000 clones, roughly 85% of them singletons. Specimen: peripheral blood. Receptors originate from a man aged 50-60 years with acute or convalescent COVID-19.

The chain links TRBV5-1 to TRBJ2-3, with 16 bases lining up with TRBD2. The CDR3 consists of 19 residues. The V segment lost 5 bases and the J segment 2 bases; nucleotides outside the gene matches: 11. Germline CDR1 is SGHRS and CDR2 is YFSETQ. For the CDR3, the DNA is TGCGCCAGCAGGACCGGGACTAGCGGGGGGGGCCACCTCACAGATACGCAGTATTTT. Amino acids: CASRTGTSGGGHLTDTQYF. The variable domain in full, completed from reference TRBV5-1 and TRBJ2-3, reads KAGVTQTPRYLIKTRGQQVTLSCSPISGHRSVSWYQQTPGQGLQFLFEYFSETQRNKGNFPGRFSGRQFSNSRSEMNVSTLELGDSALYLCASRTGTSGGGHLTDTQYFGPGTRLTVL.

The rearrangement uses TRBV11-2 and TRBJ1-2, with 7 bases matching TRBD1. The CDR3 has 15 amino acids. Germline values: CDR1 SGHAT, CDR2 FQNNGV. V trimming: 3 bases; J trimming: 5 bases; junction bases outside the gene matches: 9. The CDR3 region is CASSFGTESLYGYTF. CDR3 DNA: TGTGCCAGCAGCTTCGGGACAGAATCCTTATATGGCTACACCTTC. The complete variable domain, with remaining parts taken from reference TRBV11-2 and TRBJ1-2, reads EAGVAQSPRYKIIEKRQSVAFWCNPISGHATLYWYQQILGQGPKLLIQFQNNGVVDDSQLPKDRFSAERLKGVDSTLKIQPAKLEDSAVYLCASSFGTESLYGYTFGSGTRLTVV.

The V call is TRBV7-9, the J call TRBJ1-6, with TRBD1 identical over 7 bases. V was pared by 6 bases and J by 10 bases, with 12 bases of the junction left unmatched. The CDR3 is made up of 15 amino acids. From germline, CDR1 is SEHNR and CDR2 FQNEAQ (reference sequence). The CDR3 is CASSRTSGGHSPLHF. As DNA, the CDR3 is TGTGCCAGCAGTCGGACTTCAGGGGGACACTCACCCCTCCACTTT.

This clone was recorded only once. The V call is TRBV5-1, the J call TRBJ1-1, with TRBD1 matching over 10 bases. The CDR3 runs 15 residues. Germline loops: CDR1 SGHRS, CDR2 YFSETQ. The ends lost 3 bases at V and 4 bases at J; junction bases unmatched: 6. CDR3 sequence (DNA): TGCGCCAGCAGCTGGACAGGGGGAGGGAGCACTGAAGCTTTCTTT. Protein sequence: CASSWTGGGSTEAFF.

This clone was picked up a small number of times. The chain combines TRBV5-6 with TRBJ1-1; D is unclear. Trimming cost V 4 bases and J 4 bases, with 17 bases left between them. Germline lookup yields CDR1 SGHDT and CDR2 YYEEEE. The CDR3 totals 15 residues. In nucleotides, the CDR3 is TGTGCCAGCAGCCCGTTTGACACCATCGGCACTGAAGCTTTCTTT. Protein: CASSPFDTIGTEAFF.

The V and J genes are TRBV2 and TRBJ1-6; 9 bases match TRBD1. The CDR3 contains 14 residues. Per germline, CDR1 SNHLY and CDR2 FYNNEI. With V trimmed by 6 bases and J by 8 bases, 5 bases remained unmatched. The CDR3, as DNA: TGTGCCAGCAGCCTAAGGACAGGGGATTCACCCCTCCACTTT. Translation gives CASSLRTGDSPLHF. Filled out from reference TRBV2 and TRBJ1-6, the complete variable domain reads EPEVTQTPSHQVTQMGQEVILRCVPISNHLYFYWYRQILGQKVEFLVSFYNNEISEKSEIFDDQFSVERPDGSNFTLKIRSTKLEDSAMYFCASSLRTGDSPLHFGNGTRLTVT.

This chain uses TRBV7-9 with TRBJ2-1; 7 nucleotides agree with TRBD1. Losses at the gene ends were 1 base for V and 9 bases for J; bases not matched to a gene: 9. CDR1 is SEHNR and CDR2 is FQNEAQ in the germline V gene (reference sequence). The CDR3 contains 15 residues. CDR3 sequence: CASSLVDRVRGEQFF. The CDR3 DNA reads TGTGCCAGCAGCTTAGTCGACAGGGTGAGGGGTGAGCAGTTCTTC. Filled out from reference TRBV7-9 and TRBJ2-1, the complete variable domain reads DTGVSQNPRHKITKRGQNVTFRCDPISEHNRLYWYRQTLGQGPEFLTYFQNEAQLEKSRLLSDRFSAERPKGSFSTLEIQRTEQGDSAMYLCASSLVDRVRGEQFFGPGTRLTVL.

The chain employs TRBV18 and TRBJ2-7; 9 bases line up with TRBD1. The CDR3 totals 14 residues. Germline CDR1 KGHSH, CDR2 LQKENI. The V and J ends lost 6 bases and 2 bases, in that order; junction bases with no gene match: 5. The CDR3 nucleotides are TGTGCCAGCTCTACCGGGACAGGGACCTACGAGCAGTACTTC. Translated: CASSTGTGTYEQYF.

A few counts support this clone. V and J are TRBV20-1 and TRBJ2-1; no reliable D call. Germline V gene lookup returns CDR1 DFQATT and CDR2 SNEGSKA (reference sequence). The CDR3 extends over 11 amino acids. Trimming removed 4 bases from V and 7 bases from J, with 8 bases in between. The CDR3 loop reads CSAIERNEQFF. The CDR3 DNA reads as TGCAGTGCTATCGAGAGAAATGAGCAGTTCTTC.

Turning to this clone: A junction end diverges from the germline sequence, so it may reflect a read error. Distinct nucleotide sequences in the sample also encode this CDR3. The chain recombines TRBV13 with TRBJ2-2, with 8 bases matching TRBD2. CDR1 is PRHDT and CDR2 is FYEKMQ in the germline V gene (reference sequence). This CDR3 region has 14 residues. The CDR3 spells CASSGRGDTGELFF. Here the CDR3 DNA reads TGTGCCAGCAGCGGGCGGGGGGACACCGGAGAGCTGTTTTTT.

As DNA, the CDR3 is TGTGCCAGTAGTCCCAAGGGACAGTATGCTGGGGCCAACGTCCTGACTTTC. Its translation is CASSPKGQYAGANVLTF. The gene calls are TRBV19 and TRBJ2-6, with 7 bases aligning to TRBD1. This CDR3 region has 17 residues. Germline CDR1 LNHDA, CDR2 SQIVND (reference sequence). V was pared by 5 bases and J by 2 bases, with 9 bases of the junction left unmatched.

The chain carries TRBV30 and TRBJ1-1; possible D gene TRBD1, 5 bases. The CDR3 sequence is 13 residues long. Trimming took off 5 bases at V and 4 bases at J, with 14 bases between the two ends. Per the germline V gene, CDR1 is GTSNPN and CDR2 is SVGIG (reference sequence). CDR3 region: CAWQGRLGTEAFF. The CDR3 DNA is TGTGCCTGGCAGGGTCGACTGGGCACTGAAGCTTTCTTT. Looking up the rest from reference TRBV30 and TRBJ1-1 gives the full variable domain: SQTIHQWPATLVQPVGSPLSLECTVEGTSNPNLYWYRQAAGRGLQLLFYSVGIGQISSEVPQNLSASRPQDRQFILSSKKLLLSDSGFYLCAWQGRLGTEAFFGQGTRLTVV.

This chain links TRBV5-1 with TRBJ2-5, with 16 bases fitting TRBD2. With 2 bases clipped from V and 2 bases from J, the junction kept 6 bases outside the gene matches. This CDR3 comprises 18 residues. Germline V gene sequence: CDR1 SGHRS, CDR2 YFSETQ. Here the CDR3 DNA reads TGCGCCAGCAGCTTAGCGCCGGGACTAGCGGGAGGGCAAGAGACCCAGTACTTC. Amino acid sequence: CASSLAPGLAGGQETQYF.

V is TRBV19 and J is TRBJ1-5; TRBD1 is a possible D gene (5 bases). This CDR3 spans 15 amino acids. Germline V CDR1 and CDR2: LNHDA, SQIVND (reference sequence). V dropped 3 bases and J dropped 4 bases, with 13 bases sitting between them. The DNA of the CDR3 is TGTGCCAGTAGTATCCCACCAGGGAAGAATCAGCCCCAGCATTTT. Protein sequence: CASSIPPGKNQPQHF. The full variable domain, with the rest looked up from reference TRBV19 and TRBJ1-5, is DGGITQSPKYLFRKEGQNVTLSCEQNLNHDAMYWYRQDPGQGLRLIYYSQIVNDFQKGDIAEGYSVSREKKESFPLTVTSAQKNPTAFYLCASSIPPGKNQPQHFGDGTRLSIL.

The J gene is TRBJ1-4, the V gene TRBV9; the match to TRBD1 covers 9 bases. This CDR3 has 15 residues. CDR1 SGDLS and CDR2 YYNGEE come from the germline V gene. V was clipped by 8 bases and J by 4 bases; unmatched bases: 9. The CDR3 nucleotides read TGTGCCAGTTCTACAGGGGGCGCAAGTAATGAAAAACTGTTTTTT. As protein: CASSTGGASNEKLFF.

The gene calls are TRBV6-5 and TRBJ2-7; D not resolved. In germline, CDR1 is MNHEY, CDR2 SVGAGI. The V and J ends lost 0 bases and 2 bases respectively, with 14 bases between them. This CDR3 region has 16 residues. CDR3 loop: CASSYSMVRFAYEQYF. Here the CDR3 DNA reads TGTGCCAGCAGTTACTCGATGGTCAGGTTTGCCTACGAGCAGTACTTC.

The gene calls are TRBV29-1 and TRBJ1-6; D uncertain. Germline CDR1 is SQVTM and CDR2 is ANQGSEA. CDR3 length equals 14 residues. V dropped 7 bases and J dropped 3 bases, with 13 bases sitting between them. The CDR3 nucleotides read TGCAGCGCCAGAACAGCCGACTATAATTCACCCCTCCACTTT. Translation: CSARTADYNSPLHF.

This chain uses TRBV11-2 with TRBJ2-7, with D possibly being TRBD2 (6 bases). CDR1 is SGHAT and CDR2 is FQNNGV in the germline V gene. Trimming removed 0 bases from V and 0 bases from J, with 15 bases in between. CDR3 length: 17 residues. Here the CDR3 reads CASSLEGRDLGSYEQYF. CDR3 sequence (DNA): TGTGCCAGCAGCTTAGAAGGTAGGGACTTAGGCTCCTACGAGCAGTACTTC.

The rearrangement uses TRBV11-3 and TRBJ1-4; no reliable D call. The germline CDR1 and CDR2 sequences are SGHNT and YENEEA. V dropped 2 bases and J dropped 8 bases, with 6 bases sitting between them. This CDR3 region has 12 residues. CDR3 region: CASSLTEEKLFF. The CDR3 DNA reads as TGTGCCAGCAGCTTAACGGAGGAAAAACTGTTTTTT.

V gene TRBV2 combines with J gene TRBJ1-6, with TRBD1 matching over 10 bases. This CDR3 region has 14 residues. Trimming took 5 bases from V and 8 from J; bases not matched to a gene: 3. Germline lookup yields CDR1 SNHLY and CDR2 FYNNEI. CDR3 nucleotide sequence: TGTGCCAGCAGTAAAGGACAGGGGGATTCACCCCTCCACTTT. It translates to CASSKGQGDSPLHF.

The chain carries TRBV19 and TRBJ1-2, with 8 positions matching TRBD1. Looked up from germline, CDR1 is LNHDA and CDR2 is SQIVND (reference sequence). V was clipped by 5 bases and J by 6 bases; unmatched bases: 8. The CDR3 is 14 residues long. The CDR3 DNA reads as TGTGCCAGTAGTGAGGCCCCGACAGGGGATGGCTACACCTTC. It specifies CASSEAPTGDGYTF.

The CDR3 spells CASSLVLGGNTIYF. The CDR3 region has the DNA TGTGCCAGCAGCTTAGTTCTAGGAGGAAACACCATATATTTT. The V call is TRBV7-6, the J call TRBJ1-3, with D uncertain. The length of the CDR3 is 14 residues. The V gene's germline CDR1 is SGHVS and CDR2 FNYEAQ. V lost 1 base and J 4 bases, leaving 8 bases between the germline ends.

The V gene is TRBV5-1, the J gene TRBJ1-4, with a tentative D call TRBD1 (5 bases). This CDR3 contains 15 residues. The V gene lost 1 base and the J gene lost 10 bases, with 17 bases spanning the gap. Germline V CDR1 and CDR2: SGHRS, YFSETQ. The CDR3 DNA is TGCGCCAGCAGCTTGAAGTCCCCAGGGTACGGAAAACTGTTTTTT. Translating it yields CASSLKSPGYGKLFF.

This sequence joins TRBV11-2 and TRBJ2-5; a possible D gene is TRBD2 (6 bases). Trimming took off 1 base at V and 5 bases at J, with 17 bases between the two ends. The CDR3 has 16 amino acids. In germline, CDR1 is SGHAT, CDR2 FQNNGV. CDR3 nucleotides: TGTGCCAGCAGCTTAGCAAGCCTGGGGGGTAAGGAGACCCAGTACTTC. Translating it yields CASSLASLGGKETQYF.

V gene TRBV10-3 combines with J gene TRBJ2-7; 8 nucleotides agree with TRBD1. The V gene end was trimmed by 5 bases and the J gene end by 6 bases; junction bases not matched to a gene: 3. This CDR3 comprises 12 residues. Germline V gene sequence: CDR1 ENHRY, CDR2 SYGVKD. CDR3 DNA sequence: TGTGCCATCAGTACAGGGGGAGGCGAGCAGTACTTC. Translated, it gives CAISTGGGEQYF.

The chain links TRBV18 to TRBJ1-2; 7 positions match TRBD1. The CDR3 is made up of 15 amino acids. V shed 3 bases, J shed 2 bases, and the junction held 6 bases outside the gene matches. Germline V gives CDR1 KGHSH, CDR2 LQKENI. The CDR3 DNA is TGTGCCAGCTCACCGCCGGGACAGATGAACTATGGCTACACCTTC. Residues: CASSPPGQMNYGYTF.